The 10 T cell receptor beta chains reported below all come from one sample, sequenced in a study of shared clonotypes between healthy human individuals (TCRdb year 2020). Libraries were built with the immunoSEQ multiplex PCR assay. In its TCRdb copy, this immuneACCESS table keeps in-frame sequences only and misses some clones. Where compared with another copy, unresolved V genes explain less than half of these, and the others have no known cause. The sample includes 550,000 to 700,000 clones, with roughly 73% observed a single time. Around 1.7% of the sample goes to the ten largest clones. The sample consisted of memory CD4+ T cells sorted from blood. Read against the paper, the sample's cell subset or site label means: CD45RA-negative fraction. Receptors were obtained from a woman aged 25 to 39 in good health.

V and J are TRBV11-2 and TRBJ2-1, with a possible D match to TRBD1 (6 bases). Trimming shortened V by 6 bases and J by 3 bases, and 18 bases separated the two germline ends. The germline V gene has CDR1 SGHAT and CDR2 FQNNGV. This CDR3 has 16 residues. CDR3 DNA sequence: TGTGCCAGCAGTCCCCGTGGGGGCGGTTACTACAATGAGCAGTTCTTC. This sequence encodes CASSPRGGGYYNEQFF. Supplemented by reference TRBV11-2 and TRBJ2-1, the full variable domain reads EAGVAQSPRYKIIEKRQSVAFWCNPISGHATLYWYQQILGQGPKLLIQFQNNGVVDDSQLPKDRFSAERLKGVDSTLKIQPAKLEDSAVYLCASSPRGGGYYNEQFFGPGTRLTVL.

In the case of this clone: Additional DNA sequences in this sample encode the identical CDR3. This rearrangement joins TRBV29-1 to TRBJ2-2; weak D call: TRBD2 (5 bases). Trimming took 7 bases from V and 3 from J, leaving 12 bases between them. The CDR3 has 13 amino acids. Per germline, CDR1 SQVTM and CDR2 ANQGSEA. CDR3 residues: CSADRGHTGELFF. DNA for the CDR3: TGCAGCGCGGACCGGGGTCACACCGGGGAGCTGTTTTTT.

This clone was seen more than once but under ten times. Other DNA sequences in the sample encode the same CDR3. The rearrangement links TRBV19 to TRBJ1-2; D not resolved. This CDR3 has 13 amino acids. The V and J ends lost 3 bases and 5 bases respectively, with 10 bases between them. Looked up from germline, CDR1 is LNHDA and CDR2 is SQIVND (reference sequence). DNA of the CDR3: TGTGCCAGTAGTATGCCACAGCGATATGGCTACACCTTC. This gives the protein CASSMPQRYGYTF.

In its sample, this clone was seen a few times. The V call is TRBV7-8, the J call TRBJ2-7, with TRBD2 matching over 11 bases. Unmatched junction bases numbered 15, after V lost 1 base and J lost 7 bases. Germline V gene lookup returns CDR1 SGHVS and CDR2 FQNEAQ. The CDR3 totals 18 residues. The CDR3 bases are TGTGCCAGCAGCTTAGTGTTCTGGGATACTAGCGGGAGTGGAGAGCAGTACTTC. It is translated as CASSLVFWDTSGSGEQYF.

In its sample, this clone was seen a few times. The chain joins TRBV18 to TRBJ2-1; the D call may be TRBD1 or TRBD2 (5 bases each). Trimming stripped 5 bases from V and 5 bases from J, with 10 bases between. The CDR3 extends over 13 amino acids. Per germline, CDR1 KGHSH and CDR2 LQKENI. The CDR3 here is CASSYGADNEQFF. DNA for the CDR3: TGTGCCAGCTCATACGGGGCGGACAATGAGCAGTTCTTC.

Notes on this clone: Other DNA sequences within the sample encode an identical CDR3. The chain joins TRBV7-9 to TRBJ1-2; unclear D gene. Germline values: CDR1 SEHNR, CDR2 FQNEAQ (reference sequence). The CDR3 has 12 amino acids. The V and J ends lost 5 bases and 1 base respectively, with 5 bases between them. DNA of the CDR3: TGTGCCAGCAGCCGGGATAACTATGGCTACACCTTC. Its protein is CASSRDNYGYTF.

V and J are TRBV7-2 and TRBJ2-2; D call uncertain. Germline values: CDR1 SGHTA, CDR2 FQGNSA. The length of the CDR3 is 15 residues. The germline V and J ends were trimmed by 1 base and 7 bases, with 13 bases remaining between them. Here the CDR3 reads CASSLEGYLFGELFF. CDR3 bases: TGTGCCAGCAGCTTAGAGGGCTACCTATTCGGGGAGCTGTTTTTT.

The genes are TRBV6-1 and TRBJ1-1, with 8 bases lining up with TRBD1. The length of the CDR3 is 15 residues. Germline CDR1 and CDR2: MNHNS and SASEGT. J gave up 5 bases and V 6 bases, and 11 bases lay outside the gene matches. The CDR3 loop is CASRPQTGGGTEAFF. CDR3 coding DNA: TGTGCCAGCAGGCCGCAAACAGGGGGAGGGACTGAAGCTTTCTTT.

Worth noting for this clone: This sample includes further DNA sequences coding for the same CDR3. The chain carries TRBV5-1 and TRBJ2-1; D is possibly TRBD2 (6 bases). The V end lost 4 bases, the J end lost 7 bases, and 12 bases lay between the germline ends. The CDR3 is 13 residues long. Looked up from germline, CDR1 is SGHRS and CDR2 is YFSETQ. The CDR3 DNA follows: TGCGCCAGCAGCACTGGGACTTTGAATGAGCAGTTCTTC. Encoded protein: CASSTGTLNEQFF.

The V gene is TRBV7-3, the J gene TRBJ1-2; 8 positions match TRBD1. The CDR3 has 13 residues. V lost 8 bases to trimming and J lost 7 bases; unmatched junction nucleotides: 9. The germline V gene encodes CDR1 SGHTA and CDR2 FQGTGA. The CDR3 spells CASGRGLPFGYTF. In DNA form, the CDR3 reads TGTGCCAGCGGCAGGGGGCTTCCTTTTGGCTACACCTTC. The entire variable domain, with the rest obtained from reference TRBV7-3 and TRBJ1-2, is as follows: GAGVSQTPSNKVTEKGKYVELRCDPISGHTALYWYRQSLGQGPEFLIYFQGTGAADDSGLPNDRFFAVRPEGSVSTLKIQRTERGDSAVYLCASGRGLPFGYTFGSGTRLTVV.